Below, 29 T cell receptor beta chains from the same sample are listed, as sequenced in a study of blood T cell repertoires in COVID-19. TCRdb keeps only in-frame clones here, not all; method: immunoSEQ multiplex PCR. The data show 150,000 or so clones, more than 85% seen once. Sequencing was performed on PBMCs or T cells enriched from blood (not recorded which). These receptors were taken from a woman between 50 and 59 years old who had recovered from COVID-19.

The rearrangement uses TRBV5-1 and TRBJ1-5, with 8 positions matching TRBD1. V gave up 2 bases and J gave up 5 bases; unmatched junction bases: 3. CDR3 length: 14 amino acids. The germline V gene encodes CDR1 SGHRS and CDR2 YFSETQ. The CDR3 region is CASSLGQGDQPQHF. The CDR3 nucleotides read TGCGCCAGCAGCTTAGGACAGGGCGATCAGCCCCAGCATTTT.

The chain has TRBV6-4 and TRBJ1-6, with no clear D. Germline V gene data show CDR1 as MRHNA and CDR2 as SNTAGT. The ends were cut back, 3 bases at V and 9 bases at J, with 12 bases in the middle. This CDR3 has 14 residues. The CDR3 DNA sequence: TGTGCCAGCAGTGAGTTAGGAGGTTCTTCACCCCTCCACTTT. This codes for CASSELGGSSPLHF.

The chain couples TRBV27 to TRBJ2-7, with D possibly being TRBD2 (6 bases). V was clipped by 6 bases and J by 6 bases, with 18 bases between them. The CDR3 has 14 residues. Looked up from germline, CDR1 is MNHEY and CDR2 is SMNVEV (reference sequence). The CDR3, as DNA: TGTGCCAGCAGGCGGCGGGACCCTTGGAGCGAGCAGTACTTC. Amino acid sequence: CASRRRDPWSEQYF.

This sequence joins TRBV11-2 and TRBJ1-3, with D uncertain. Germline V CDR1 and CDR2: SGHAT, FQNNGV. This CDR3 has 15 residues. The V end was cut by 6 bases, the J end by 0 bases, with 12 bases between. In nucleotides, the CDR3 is TGTGCCAGCAGAGCGAGCGGACTCTCTGGAAACACCATATATTTT. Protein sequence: CASRASGLSGNTIYF.

The CDR3 region has the DNA TGTGCCAGCAGCTTAGCGGGGGCACATGGCTACACCTTC. Amino acid sequence: CASSLAGAHGYTF. The V call is TRBV7-9, the J call TRBJ1-2; D might be TRBD1 (6 bases). Germline CDR1 SEHNR, CDR2 FQNEAQ (reference sequence). The V end was cut by 0 bases, the J end by 6 bases, with 8 bases between. CDR3 length equals 13 residues.

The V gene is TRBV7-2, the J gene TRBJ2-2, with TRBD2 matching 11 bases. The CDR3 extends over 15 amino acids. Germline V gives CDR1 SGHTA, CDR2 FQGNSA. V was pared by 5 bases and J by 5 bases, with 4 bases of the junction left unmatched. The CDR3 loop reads CASSRGLAVTGELFF. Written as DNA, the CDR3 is TGTGCCAGCAGCCGGGGACTAGCGGTTACCGGGGAGCTGTTTTTT.

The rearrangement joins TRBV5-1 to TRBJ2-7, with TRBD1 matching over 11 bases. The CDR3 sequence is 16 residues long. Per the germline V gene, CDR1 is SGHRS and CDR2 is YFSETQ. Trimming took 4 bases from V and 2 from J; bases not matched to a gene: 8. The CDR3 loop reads CASSLMGTGGAYEQYF. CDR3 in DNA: TGCGCCAGCAGCCTGATGGGGACAGGGGGAGCCTACGAGCAGTACTTC.

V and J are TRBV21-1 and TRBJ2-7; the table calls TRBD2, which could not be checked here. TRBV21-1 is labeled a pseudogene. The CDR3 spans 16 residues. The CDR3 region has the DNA TGTGCCAGCAGCAAAGGGGAACATAGCGGTTCCTACGAGCAGTACTTC. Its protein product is CASSKGEHSGSYEQYF.

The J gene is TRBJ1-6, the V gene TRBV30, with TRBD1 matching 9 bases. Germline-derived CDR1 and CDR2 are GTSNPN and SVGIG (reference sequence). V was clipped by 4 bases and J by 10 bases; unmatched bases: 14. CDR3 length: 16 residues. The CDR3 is CAWTDRGQGRGSPLHF. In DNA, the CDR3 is TGTGCCTGGACCGACAGGGGACAGGGCCGTGGATCACCCCTCCACTTT.

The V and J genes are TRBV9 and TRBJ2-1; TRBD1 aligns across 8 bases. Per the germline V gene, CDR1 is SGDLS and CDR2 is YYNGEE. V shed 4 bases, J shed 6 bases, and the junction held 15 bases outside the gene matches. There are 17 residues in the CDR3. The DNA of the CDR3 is TGTGCCAGCAGCCTTACCTCAGGACAGGGCTATGGCAATGAGCAGTTCTTC. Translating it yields CASSLTSGQGYGNEQFF.

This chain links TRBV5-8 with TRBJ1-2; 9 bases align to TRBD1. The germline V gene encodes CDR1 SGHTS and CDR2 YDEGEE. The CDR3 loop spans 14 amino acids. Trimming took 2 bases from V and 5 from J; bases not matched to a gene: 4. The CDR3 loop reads CASSFGTGRYGYTF. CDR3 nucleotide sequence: TGTGCCAGCAGCTTCGGGACAGGGAGGTATGGCTACACCTTC.

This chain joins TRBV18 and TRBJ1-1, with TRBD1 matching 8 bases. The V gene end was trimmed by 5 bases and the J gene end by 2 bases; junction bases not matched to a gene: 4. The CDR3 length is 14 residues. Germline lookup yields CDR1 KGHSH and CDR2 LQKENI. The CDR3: CASSATGDNTEAFF. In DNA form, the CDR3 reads TGTGCCAGCTCAGCGACAGGGGATAACACTGAAGCTTTCTTT.

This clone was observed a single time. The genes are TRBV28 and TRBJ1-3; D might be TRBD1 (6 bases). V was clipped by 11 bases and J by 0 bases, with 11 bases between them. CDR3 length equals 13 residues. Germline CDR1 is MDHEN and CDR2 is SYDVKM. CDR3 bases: TGTGCCTGGGGGGGCTCCTCTGGAAACACCATATATTTT. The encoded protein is CAWGGSSGNTIYF.

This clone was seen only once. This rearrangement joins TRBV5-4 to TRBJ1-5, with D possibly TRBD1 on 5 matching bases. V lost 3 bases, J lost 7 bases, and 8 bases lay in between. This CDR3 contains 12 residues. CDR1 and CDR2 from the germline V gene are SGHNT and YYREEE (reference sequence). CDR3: CASSWQGQPQHF. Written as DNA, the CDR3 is TGTGCCAGCAGCTGGCAGGGACAGCCCCAGCATTTT.

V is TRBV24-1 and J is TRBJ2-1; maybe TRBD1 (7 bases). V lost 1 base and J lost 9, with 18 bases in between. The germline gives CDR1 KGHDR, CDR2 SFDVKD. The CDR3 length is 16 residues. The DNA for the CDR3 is TGTGCCACCAGTGATTTCCCGTTGGAGGGGGCAGGTGAGCAGTTCTTC. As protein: CATSDFPLEGAGEQFF.

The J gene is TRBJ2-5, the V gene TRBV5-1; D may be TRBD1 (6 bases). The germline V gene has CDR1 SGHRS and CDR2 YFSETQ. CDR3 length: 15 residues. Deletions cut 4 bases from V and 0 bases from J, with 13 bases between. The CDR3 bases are TGCGCCAGCAGCACAGGGACGGGGTACCAAGAGACCCAGTACTTC. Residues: CASSTGTGYQETQYF. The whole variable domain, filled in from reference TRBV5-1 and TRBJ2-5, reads KAGVTQTPRYLIKTRGQQVTLSCSPISGHRSVSWYQQTPGQGLQFLFEYFSETQRNKGNFPGRFSGRQFSNSRSEMNVSTLELGDSALYLCASSTGTGYQETQYFGPGTRLLVL.

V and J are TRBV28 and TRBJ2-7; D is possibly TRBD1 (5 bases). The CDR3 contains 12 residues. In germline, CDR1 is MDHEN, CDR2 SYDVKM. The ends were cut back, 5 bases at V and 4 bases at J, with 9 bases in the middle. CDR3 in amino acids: CASSIQEYEQYF. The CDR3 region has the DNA TGTGCCAGCAGTATACAGGAATACGAGCAGTACTTC.

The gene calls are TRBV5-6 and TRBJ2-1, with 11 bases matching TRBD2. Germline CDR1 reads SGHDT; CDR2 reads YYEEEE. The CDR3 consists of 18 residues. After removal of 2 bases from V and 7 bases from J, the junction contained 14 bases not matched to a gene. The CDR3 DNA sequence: TGTGCCAGCAGCTTTGCCCCTCCGGTAGCGGGAGGGGGGAATGAGCAGTTCTTC. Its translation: CASSFAPPVAGGGNEQFF. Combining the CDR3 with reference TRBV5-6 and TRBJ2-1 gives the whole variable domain DAGVTQSPTHLIKTRGQQVTLRCSPKSGHDTVSWYQQALGQGPQFIFQYYEEEERQRGNFPDRFSGHQFPNYSSELNVNALLLGDSALYLCASSFAPPVAGGGNEQFFGPGTRLTVL.

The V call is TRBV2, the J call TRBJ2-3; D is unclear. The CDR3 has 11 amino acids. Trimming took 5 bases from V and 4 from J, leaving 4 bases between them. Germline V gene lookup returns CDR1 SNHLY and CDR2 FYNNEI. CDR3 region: CASSPSDTQYF. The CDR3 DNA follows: TGTGCCAGCAGTCCATCAGATACGCAGTATTTT.

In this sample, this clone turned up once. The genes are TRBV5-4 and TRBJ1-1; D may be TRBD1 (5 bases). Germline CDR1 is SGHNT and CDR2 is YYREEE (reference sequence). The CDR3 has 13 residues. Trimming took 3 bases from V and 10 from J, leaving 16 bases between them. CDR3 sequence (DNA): TGTGCCAGCAGCTCTCCCGGGGGAGGGCGAGCTTTCTTT. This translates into CASSSPGGGRAFF.

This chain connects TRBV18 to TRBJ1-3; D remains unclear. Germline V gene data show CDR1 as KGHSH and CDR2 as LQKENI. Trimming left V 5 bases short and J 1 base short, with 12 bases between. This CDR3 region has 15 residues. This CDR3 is CASSSTASSGNTIYF. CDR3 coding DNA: TGTGCCAGCTCATCCACCGCGAGTTCTGGAAACACCATATATTTT.

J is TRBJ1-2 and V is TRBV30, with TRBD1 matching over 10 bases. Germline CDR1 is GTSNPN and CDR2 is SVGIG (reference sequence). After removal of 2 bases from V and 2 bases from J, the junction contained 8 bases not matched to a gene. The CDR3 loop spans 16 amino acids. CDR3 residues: CAWSRTRTGGNYGYTF. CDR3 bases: TGTGCCTGGAGTCGAACCAGGACAGGGGGGAACTATGGCTACACCTTC.

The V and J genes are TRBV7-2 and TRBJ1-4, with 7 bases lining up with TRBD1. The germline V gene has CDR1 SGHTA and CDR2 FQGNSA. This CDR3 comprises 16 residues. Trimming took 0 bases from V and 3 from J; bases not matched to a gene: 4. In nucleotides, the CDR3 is TGTGCCAGCAGCTTAGCTACAGGGGACCCTAATGAAAAACTGTTTTTT. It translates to CASSLATGDPNEKLFF.

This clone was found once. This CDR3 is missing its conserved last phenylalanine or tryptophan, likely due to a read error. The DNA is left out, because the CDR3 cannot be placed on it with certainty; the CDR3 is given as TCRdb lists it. The CDR3 sequence is CASRSDRGLLNDPLTAHPWSG. V and J are TRBV5-1 and TRBJ1-2; TRBD1 reflects the table's D call only, with no check against the DNA. Per the germline V gene, CDR1 is SGHRS and CDR2 is YFSETQ. The CDR3 is made up of 21 amino acids, end residues included.

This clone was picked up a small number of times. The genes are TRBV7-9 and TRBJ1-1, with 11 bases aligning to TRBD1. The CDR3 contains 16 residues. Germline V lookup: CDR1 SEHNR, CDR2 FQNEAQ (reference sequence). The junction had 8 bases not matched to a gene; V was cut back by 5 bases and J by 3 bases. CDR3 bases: TGTGCCAGCAGCCCACCGGGGACAGGGGGGCACACTGAAGCTTTCTTT. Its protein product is CASSPPGTGGHTEAFF.

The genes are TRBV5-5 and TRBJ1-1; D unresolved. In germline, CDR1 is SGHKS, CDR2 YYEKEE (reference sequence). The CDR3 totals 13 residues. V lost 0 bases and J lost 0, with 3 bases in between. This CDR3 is CASSLDMNTEAFF. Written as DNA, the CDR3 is TGTGCCAGCAGCTTGGATATGAACACTGAAGCTTTCTTT.

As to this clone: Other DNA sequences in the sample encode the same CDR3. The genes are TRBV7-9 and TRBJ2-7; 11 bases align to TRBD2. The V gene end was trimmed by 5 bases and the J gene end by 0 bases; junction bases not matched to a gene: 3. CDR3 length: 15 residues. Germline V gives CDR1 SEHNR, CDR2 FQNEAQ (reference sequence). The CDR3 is CASSRGTSGSYEQYF. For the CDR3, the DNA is TGTGCCAGCAGCCGAGGGACTAGCGGCTCCTACGAGCAGTACTTC.

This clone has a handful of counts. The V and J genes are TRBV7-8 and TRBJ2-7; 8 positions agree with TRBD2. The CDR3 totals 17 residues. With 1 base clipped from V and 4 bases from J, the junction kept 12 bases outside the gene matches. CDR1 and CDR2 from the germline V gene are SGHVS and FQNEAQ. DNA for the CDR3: TGTGCCAGCAGCTTAGTATCCGGGACGGGAGGGGCTTACGAGCAGTACTTC. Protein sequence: CASSLVSGTGGAYEQYF.

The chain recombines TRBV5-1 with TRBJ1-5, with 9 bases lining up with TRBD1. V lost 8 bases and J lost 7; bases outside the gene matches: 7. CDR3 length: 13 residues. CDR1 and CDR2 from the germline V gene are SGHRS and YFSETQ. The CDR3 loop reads CASRTGVGQPQHF. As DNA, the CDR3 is TGCGCCAGTAGGACAGGGGTAGGACAGCCCCAGCATTTT. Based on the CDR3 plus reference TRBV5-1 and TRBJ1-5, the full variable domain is KAGVTQTPRYLIKTRGQQVTLSCSPISGHRSVSWYQQTPGQGLQFLFEYFSETQRNKGNFPGRFSGRQFSNSRSEMNVSTLELGDSALYLCASRTGVGQPQHFGDGTRLSIL.